This TCR beta chain was documented in a study of cytomegalovirus exposure and HLA in healthy donors. The PCR used 60 Vbeta and 13 Jbeta primers. The repertoire was sequenced with immunoSEQ multiplex PCR; TCRdb's copy has only in-frame clones and lacks some. The sample contains 150,000 to 180,000 clones, about 84% of which appear only once. Trimming cost V 8 bases and J 8 bases; bases outside gene matches: 11. Germline CDR1 reads SEHNR; CDR2 reads FQNEAQ (reference sequence). CDR3 length equals 14 residues. This clonotype was obtained from a woman between 40 and 50 years old in good health and CMV-seropositive. The V gene is TRBV7-9, the J gene TRBJ1-4, with 7 bases fitting TRBD1. The sample consisted of PBMCs. The CDR3 coding sequence is TGTGCCAGCGGTTCAAGGGGGCATAACGAAAAACTGTTTTTT. Translation: CASGSRGHNEKLFF.